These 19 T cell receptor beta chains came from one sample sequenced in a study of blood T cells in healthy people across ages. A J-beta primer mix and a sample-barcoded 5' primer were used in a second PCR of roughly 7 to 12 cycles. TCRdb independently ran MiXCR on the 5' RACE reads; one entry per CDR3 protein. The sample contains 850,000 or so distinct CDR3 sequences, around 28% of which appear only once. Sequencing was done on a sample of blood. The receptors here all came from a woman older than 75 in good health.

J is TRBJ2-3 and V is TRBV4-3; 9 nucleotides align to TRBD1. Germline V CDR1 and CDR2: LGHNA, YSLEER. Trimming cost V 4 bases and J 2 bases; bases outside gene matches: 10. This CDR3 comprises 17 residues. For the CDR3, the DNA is TGCGCCAGCAGCCCGAGGACGGACAGGGGTCCCACAGATACGCAGTATTTT. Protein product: CASSPRTDRGPTDTQYF.

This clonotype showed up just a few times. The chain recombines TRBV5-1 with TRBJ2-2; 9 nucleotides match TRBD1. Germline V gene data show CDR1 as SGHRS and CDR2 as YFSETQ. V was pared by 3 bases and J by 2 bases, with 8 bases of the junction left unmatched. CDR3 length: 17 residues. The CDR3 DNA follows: TGCGCCAGCAGCTCGGGGAGAACAGGGGGCAACACCGGGGAGCTGTTTTTT. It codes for CASSSGRTGGNTGELFF. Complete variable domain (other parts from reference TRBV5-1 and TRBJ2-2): KAGVTQTPRYLIKTRGQQVTLSCSPISGHRSVSWYQQTPGQGLQFLFEYFSETQRNKGNFPGRFSGRQFSNSRSEMNVSTLELGDSALYLCASSSGRTGGNTGELFFGEGSRLTVL.

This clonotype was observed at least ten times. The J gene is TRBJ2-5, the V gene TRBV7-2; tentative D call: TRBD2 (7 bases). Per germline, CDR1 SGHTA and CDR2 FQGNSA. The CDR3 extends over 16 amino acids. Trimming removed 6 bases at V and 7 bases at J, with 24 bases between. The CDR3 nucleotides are TGTGCCAGCAGTCCCAGCGGGGCAGGGGTTGTAAGGACCCAGTACTTC. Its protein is CASSPSGAGVVRTQYF.

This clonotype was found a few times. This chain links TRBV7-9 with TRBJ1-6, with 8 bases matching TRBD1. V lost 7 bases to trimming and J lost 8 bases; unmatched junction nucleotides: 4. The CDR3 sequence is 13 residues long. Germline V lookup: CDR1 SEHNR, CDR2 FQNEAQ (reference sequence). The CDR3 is CASKDRDYSPLHF. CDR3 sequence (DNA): TGTGCCAGCAAGGACAGGGACTATTCACCCCTCCACTTT.

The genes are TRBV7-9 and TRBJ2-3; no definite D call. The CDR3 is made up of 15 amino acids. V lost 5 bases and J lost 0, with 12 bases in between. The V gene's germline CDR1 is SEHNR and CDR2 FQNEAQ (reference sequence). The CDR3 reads CASSARPSSTDTQYF. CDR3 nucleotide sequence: TGTGCCAGCAGCGCCAGACCATCTAGCACAGATACGCAGTATTTT.

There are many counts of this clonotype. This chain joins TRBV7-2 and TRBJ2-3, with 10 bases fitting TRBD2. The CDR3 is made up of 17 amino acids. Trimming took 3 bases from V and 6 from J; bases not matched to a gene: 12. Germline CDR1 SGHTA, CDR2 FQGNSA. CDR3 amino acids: CASSFGQGAGGFDTQYF. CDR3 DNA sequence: TGTGCCAGCAGCTTCGGCCAGGGAGCGGGGGGGTTTGATACGCAGTATTTT.

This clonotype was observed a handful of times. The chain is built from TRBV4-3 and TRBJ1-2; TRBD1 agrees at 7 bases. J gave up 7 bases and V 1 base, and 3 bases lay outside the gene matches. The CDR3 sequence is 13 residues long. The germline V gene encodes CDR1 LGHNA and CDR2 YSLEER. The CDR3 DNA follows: TGCGCCAGCAGCCAAGGGGCAGGGGGTGGCTACACCTTC. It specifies CASSQGAGGGYTF.

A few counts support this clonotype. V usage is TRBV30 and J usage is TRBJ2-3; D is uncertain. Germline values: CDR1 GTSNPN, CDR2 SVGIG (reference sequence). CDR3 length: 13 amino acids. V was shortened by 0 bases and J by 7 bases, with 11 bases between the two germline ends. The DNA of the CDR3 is TGTGCCTGGAGTGTACGAAGGTCCCATACGCAGTATTTT. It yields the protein CAWSVRRSHTQYF.

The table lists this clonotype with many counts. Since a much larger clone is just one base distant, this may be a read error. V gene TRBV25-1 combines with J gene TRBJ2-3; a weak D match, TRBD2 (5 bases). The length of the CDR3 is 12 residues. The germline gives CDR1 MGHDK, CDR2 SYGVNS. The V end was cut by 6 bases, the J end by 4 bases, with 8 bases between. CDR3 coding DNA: TGTGCCAGCAGACCTAGCTCAGATACGCAGTATTTT. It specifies CASRPSSDTQYF.

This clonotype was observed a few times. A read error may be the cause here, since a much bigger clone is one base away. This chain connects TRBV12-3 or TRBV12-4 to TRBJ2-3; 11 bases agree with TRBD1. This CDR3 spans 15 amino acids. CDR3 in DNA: TGTGCCGGCAGAGACGGACAGGGGGCAACAGATACGCAGTATTTT. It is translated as CAGRDGQGATDTQYF.

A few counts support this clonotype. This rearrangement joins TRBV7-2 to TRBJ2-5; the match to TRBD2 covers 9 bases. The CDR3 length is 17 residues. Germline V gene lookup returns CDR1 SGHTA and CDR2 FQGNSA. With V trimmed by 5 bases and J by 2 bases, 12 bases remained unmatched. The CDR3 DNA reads TGTGCCAGCAGCGGAGGTAGCGGGCGGGGGGGGCAAGAGACCCAGTACTTC. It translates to CASSGGSGRGGQETQYF.

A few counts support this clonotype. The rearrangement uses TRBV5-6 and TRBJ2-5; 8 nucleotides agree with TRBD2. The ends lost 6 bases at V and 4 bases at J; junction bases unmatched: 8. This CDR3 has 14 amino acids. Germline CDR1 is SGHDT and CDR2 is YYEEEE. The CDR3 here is CASKVRGEGETQYF. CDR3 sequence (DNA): TGTGCCAGCAAGGTGCGGGGGGAGGGAGAGACCCAGTACTTC.

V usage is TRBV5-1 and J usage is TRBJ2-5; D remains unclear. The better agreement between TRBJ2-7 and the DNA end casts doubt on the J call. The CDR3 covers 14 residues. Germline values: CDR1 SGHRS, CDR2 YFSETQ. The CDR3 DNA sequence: TGCGCCAGCAGCTTGCTCGGACGAAAAAACGAGCAGTACTTC. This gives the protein CASSLLGRKNEQYF.

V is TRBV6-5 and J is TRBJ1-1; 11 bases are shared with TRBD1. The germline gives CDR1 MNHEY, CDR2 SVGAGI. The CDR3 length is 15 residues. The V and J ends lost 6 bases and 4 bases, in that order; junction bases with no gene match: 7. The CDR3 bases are TGTGCCAGCAGCTTGGACAGGGGGCAACTCACTGAAGCTTTCTTT. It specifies CASSLDRGQLTEAFF.

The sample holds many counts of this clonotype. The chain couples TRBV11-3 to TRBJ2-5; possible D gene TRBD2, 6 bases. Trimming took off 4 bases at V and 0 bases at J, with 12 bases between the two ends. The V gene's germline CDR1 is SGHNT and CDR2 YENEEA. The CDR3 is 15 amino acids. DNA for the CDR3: TGTGCCAGCAGCTCCACTCGGGACTACCAAGAGACCCAGTACTTC. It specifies CASSSTRDYQETQYF.

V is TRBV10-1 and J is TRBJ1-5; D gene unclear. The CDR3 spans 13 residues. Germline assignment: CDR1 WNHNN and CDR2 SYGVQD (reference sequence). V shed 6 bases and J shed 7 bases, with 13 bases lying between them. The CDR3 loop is CASSAAEGQPQHF. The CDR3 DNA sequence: TGCGCCAGCAGCGCCGCGGAAGGACAGCCCCAGCATTTT.

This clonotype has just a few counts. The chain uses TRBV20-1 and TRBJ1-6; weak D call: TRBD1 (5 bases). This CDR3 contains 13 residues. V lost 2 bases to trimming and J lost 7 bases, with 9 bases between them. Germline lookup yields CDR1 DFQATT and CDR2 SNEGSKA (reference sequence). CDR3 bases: TGCAGTGCTAGACAGGGCCAGAATTCACCCCTCCACTTT. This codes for CSARQGQNSPLHF.

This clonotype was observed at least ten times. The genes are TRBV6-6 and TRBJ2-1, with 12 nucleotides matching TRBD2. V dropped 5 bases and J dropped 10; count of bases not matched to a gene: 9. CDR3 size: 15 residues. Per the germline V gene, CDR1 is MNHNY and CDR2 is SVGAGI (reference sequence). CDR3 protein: CASSRASGGAREQFF. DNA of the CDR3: TGTGCCAGCAGTCGAGCTAGCGGGGGGGCCAGAGAGCAGTTCTTC.

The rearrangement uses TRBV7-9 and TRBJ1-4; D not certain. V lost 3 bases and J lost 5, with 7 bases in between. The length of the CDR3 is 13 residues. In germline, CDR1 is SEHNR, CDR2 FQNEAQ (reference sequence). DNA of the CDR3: TGTGCCAGCAGCTTTTCGAAAAATGAAAAACTGTTTTTT. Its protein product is CASSFSKNEKLFF.